A single T cell receptor beta chain is shown here with its context. These data are taken from a study of cytomegalovirus exposure and HLA in healthy donors. PCR was performed using 60 Vbeta and 13 Jbeta primers. Clones were read by immunoSEQ multiplex PCR, and TCRdb kept only the in-frame ones, dropping some. The sample includes hundreds of thousands of clones, 70% to 80% seen only once; the top ten take less than 4.5%. The length of the CDR3 is 14 residues. Germline V lookup: CDR1 LNHDA, CDR2 SQIVND (reference sequence). Trimming took 5 bases from V and 4 from J, leaving 14 bases between them. Sequenced: PBMCs. The origin of this receptor is a male donor in good health and CMV-seronegative. The chain has TRBV19 and TRBJ1-1; D possibly corresponds to TRBD1 (5 bases). DNA for the CDR3: TGTGCCAGTAGTTCGGGGGTGGGGAGCACTGAAGCTTTCTTT. Translated: CASSSGVGSTEAFF. Combining the CDR3 with reference TRBV19 and TRBJ1-1 gives the whole variable domain DGGITQSPKYLFRKEGQNVTLSCEQNLNHDAMYWYRQDPGQGLRLIYYSQIVNDFQKGDIAEGYSVSREKKESFPLTVTSAQKNPTAFYLCASSSGVGSTEAFFGQGTRLTVV.